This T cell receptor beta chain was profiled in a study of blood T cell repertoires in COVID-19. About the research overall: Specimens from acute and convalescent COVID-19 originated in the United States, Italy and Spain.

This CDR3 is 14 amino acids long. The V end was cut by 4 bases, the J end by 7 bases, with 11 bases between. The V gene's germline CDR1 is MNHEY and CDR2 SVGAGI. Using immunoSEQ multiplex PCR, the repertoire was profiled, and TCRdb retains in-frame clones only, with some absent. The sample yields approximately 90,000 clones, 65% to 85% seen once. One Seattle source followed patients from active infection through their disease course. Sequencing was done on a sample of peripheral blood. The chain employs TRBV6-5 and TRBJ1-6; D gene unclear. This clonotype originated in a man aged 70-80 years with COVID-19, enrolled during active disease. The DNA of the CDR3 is TGTGCCAGCAGTTGGGAGGTTCGGAATTCACCCCTCCACTTT. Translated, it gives CASSWEVRNSPLHF.